This T cell receptor beta chain was sequenced for a study of OX40 agonist ivuxolimab in advanced cancers. Study-wide context: Ivuxolimab, an agonistic anti-OX40 (CD134) antibody, was given to patients. The study's findings and limits: Nonresponders, in some cases, also had low normalized T-cell clonal expansion.

About this clone itself: Antigen: not known.

The assay was immunoSEQ multiplex PCR, and TCRdb's table has in-frame clones only and misses some. This sample carries fewer than 110,000 clones, 85% to 95% of them seen once, and the ten largest clones take around 1.2%. J lost 8 bases, V lost 5 bases, and 14 bases had no gene match. The CDR3 is 15 residues long. The V gene's germline CDR1 is SGHNT and CDR2 YENEEA. The starting material was CD4+ or CD8+ T cells sorted from blood, obtained in a trial of the OX40 agonist ivuxolimab. The chain is built from TRBV11-3 and TRBJ1-1; TRBD1 matches 7 bases. The sequence derives from an adult with an advanced solid tumor such as melanoma, head and neck, liver or kidney cancer. The CDR3 region has the DNA TGTGCCAGCAGCCCCCAGGGGGGCGCCTCGGAAGAAGCTTTCTTT. This codes for CASSPQGGASEEAFF.